Below, one T cell receptor (beta chain) is given with its context. Its antigen remains unidentified. The CDR3 loop spans 14 amino acids. V gave up 3 bases and J gave up 5 bases; unmatched junction bases: 4. In germline, CDR1 is SGHTA, CDR2 FQGNSA. The data originate from a study of cytomegalovirus exposure and HLA in healthy donors. Study outcomes and limitations: As confirmed in vitro, three CMV-associated chains were specific for CMV antigens. Most TCR sequences were rare, but some public TCRs occurred in many donors.

Repertoires were generated with immunoSEQ multiplex PCR, while TCRdb's copy carries only in-frame clones and drops some. The sample lists fewer than 120,000 clones; roughly 90% were seen once. This receptor was identified in a woman under 30 in good health and CMV-seronegative. This chain connects TRBV7-2 to TRBJ2-7; 10 bases align to TRBD2. The sample was PBMCs. The CDR3 DNA sequence: TGTGCCAGCAGCTTTGAGCGGGGGGGCCACGAGCAGTACTTC. Translating gives CASSFERGGHEQYF.